This is a list of T cell receptor beta chains from one sample in a study of OX40 agonist ivuxolimab in advanced cancers. Sequencing was performed with immunoSEQ multiplex PCR; in TCRdb, only in-frame clones are kept and a portion is missing. The sample includes fewer than 90,000 clones, roughly 87% seen only once; the top ten take about 3.4%. The sequences come from CD4+ or CD8+ T cells sorted from blood, collected in a trial of the OX40 agonist ivuxolimab. These receptors were obtained from an adult with an advanced solid tumor such as melanoma, head and neck, liver or kidney cancer. Both conserved end residues are part of each CDR3. Fields, in order: J gene, clone size, V gene, D gene, CDR3 protein, CDR3 DNA. A D gene is named only where the DNA matches it firmly. Size is omitted from some rows. Given values are once, few, many or a class for expanded clones.

J: TRBJ1-1; size: once; V: TRBV19; D: NA; CDR3: CASSIFQDTEAFF; DNA: TGTGCCAGTAGTATTTTTCAGGACACTGAAGCTTTCTTT
J: TRBJ2-7; size: NA; V: TRBV7-8; D: NA; CDR3: CASSPSINEQYF; DNA: TGTGCCAGCAGCCCAAGTATCAACGAGCAGTACTTC
J: TRBJ1-6; size: NA; V: TRBV10-3; D: NA; CDR3: CAISPEVPFSYNSPLHF; DNA: TGTGCCATCAGTCCCGAGGTCCCTTTCTCCTATAATTCACCCCTCCACTTT
J: TRBJ2-1; size: NA; V: TRBV10-3; D: TRBD2; CDR3: CAISAGLAGYNEQFF; DNA: TGTGCCATCAGTGCCGGACTAGCGGGGTACAATGAGCAGTTCTTC
J: TRBJ2-1; size: NA; V: TRBV7-3; D: TRBD1; CDR3: CASSSGTGDSYNEQFF; DNA: TGTGCCAGCAGCTCCGGGACAGGGGATTCCTACAATGAGCAGTTCTTC
J: TRBJ1-1; size: NA; V: TRBV4-1; D: TRBD1; CDR3: CASSQGDSRIEAFF; DNA: TGCGCCAGCAGCCAAGGGGACAGCCGAATTGAAGCTTTCTTT
J: TRBJ2-1; size: NA; V: TRBV18; D: TRBD1; CDR3: CASSTGQVSYNEQFF; DNA: TGTGCCAGCTCAACAGGACAGGTCTCCTACAATGAGCAGTTCTTC
J: TRBJ2-1; size: NA; V: TRBV7-2; D: NA; CDR3: CASSIGTANEQFF; DNA: TGTGCCAGCAGCATTGGGACGGCTAATGAGCAGTTCTTC
J: TRBJ2-7; size: NA; V: TRBV19; D: TRBD1; CDR3: CASSIDRMRQGRWEQYF; DNA: TGTGCCAGTAGTATAGATCGGATGAGACAGGGGAGGTGGGAGCAGTACTTC
J: TRBJ2-5; size: few; V: TRBV19; D: NA; CDR3: CASSFRSGGAQETQYF; DNA: TGTGCCAGTAGTTTCCGTAGTGGGGGAGCGCAAGAGACCCAGTACTTC
J: TRBJ1-4; size: NA; V: TRBV11-1; D: TRBD1; CDR3: CASSSDPTGTGNEKLFF; DNA: TGTGCCAGCAGCTCCGACCCTACCGGGACAGGGAACGAAAAACTGTTTTTT
J: TRBJ2-5; size: few; V: TRBV10-3; D: TRBD2; CDR3: CAIGRLAGGWGETQYF; DNA: TGTGCCATCGGTCGGCTAGCGGGAGGCTGGGGGGAGACCCAGTACTTC
J: TRBJ1-1; size: once; V: TRBV27; D: NA; CDR3: CASTKSPLAAEAFF; DNA: TGTGCCAGCACCAAAAGCCCCTTGGCTGCTGAAGCTTTCTTT
J: TRBJ1-6; size: NA; V: TRBV5-4; D: NA; CDR3: CASSNGTPGYSPLHF; DNA: TGTGCCAGCAGTAACGGAACGCCAGGGTATTCACCCCTCCACTTT
J: TRBJ1-2; size: NA; V: TRBV10-3; D: NA; CDR3: CAISARTEDYGYTF; DNA: TGTGCCATCAGCGCTCGGACAGAAGACTATGGCTACACCTTC
J: TRBJ1-6; size: NA; V: TRBV19; D: NA; CDR3: CASSQRTGRNLPLHF; DNA: TGTGCCAGTAGCCAGAGGACGGGACGCAACTTGCCCCTCCACTTT
J: TRBJ2-5; size: NA; V: TRBV27; D: TRBD2; CDR3: CASSSTRQRGETQYF; DNA: TGTGCCAGCAGTTCGACCCGGCAGCGGGGAGAGACCCAGTACTTC
J: TRBJ1-1; size: once; V: TRBV19; D: NA; CDR3: CASRNSWGGTEAFF; DNA: TGTGCCAGTAGAAACAGCTGGGGAGGCACTGAAGCTTTCTTT
J: TRBJ2-1; size: few; V: TRBV19; D: NA; CDR3: CASTRDSFYNEQFF; DNA: TGTGCCAGTACACGGGACTCTTTCTACAATGAGCAGTTCTTC
J: TRBJ2-1; size: few; V: TRBV29-1; D: NA; CDR3: CSVDDGGYSYNEQFF; DNA: TGCAGCGTTGACGATGGCGGGTACTCCTACAATGAGCAGTTCTTC
J: TRBJ2-1; size: NA; V: TRBV7-9; D: NA; CDR3: CASSPGTEQFF; DNA: TGTGCCAGCAGCCCCGGTACTGAGCAGTTCTTC
J: TRBJ1-2; size: NA; V: TRBV5-4; D: NA; CDR3: CASSSEGLSQGGYTF; DNA: TGTGCCAGCAGCTCGGAGGGGCTCTCTCAGGGGGGCTACACCTTC
J: TRBJ1-5; size: NA; V: TRBV2; D: NA; CDR3: CASSSRGLGGNQPQHF; DNA: TGTGCCAGCAGTTCCCGAGGACTCGGGGGCAATCAGCCCCAGCATTTT
J: TRBJ1-2; size: NA; V: TRBV7-2; D: NA; CDR3: CASSLIHVTQGGYTF; DNA: TGTGCCAGCAGCTTAATCCACGTGACACAGGGAGGATACACCTTC
J: TRBJ1-6; size: NA; V: TRBV7-8; D: TRBD1; CDR3: CASSHLGGTEGSPLHF; DNA: TGTGCCAGCAGCCATTTAGGTGGGACAGAGGGCTCACCCCTCCACTTT
J: TRBJ2-3; size: few; V: TRBV12-5; D: NA; CDR3: CASGFSATHTSSTDTQYF; DNA: TGTGCTAGTGGTTTCTCCGCCACCCACACTTCTAGCACAGATACGCAGTATTTT
J: TRBJ2-5; size: NA; V: TRBV5-6; D: NA; CDR3: CASSPRLPWSTQYF; DNA: TGTGCCAGCAGCCCCAGGCTCCCGTGGTCGACCCAGTACTTC
J: TRBJ1-2; size: NA; V: TRBV5-4; D: TRBD1; CDR3: CASTPGGLGGSVYGYTF; DNA: TGTGCCAGCACCCCAGGGGGACTAGGAGGGTCGGTTTATGGCTACACCTTC
J: TRBJ2-2; size: NA; V: TRBV15; D: NA; CDR3: CATSRDLLGASTGELFF; DNA: TGTGCCACCAGCAGAGATTTGTTGGGGGCCAGCACCGGGGAGCTGTTTTTT